This T cell receptor beta chain stems from a study of regulatory T cells in long-lasting Graves disease. Germline CDR1 MNHNS, CDR2 SASEGT. The CDR3 runs to 18 residues. Trimming took 6 bases from V and 4 from J; bases not matched to a gene: 16. Researchers made TCR beta libraries by using iRepertoire HTBI primers and running Arm-PCR on CDR3 regions. Each CDR3 protein is one row after TCRdb ran MiXCR on the multiplex PCR reads. The sample includes 390,000 or so distinct CDR3 sequences, about 23% of them seen just once. This clonotype has only a few counts. Time point specified: persistent/refractory GD, antithyroid drugs over 5 years with positive TRAb. The authors made the TCR library using RNA they extracted from PBMCs.

This receptor was obtained from a middle-aged woman with Graves disease. The gene calls are TRBV6-1 and TRBJ2-2, with TRBD2 identical over 8 bases. Sample: peripheral blood mononuclear cells (PBMCs), taken when the disease was refractory, from a patient treated with antithyroid drugs. CDR3 sequence reads: CASRGRWVSGTFTGELFF. The CDR3 coding sequence is TGTGCCAGCAGGGGGCGTTGGGTTAGCGGGACCTTCACCGGGGAGCTGTTTTTT.